This TCR beta chain appears in the sequencing data of a study of T cell responses to AZD1222 COVID-19 vaccine. Worth noting for this clone: Its matching antigen is unknown.

V was pared by 5 bases and J by 4 bases, with 10 bases of the junction left unmatched. Germline V gene data show CDR1 as LNHDA and CDR2 as SQIVND (reference sequence). The CDR3 runs to 16 residues. Study-wide results and caveats: Researchers report vaccine-associated CD4 TCRs spanning spike, with dominance at 160-218 and 743-854. It should be noted that donors were predominantly white British and more often female, and clonal diversity was possibly underestimated.

This table comes from immunoSEQ multiplex PCR, and its TCRdb copy is limited to in-frame clones, with some not included. In the table there are about 180,000 clones, approximately 95% of which are singletons. This sequence was found in an adult who received the MenACWY meningococcal vaccine as a control. Sequenced material: peripheral blood, taken 28 days after the second dose of the MenACWY control vaccine. The chain couples TRBV19 to TRBJ1-4; TRBD1 aligns across 7 bases. CDR3 protein: CASSPSSTGSNEKLFF. The CDR3 nucleotides read TGTGCCAGTAGTCCCTCCTCGACAGGGAGTAATGAAAAACTGTTTTTT.